This entry describes one T cell receptor beta chain. What it recognizes is unknown. The data stem from a study of graft-versus-host responses after intestinal transplantation. Study at large: Multivisceral, liver-intestinal, or isolated intestinal grafts went to recipients. Induction using anti-thymocyte globulin, followed by tacrolimus and steroids for roughly 3 years, was given to all recipients. Whole-study findings and limits: In recipient marrow, GvH clones were found, and some appeared first in ileum or blood.

The assay was immunoSEQ multiplex PCR, and TCRdb's table has in-frame clones only and misses some. The table includes approximately 33,000 clones, roughly 80% detected once. Germline-derived CDR1 and CDR2 are SQVTM and ANQGSEA. This CDR3 is 9 amino acids long. The V and J ends lost 5 bases and 5 bases respectively, with 4 bases between them. This TCR was sampled from a human donor who received an intestinal transplant. The chain links TRBV29-1 to TRBJ2-7, with D unclear. Sequencing was performed on unstimulated CD8+ T cells sorted from spleen or lymph node cells, taken before intestinal transplant. The CDR3 bases are TGCAGCGTTTGCGACGAGCAGTACTTC. Translating it yields CSVCDEQYF.